These 2 T cell receptor beta chains originate from one sample sequenced in a study of graft-versus-host responses after intestinal transplantation. Profiling relied on immunoSEQ multiplex PCR, and the TCRdb table lists in-frame clones only, not all of them. The sample lists about 110,000 clones; 85% to 95% were seen once. These receptors have no known antigen. Specimen: unstimulated CD8+ T cells sorted from spleen or lymph node cells, collected before transplant. Receptors were obtained from a human donor who was the organ donor for an intestinal transplant.

V gene TRBV6-5 combines with J gene TRBJ2-3, with unresolved D. CDR1 and CDR2 (germline): MNHEY, SVGAGI. With 4 bases removed from V and 1 base from J, the gap between germline ends came to 6 bases. The CDR3 has 13 amino acids. Here the CDR3 DNA reads TGTGCCAGCAGTTCATCGGGCACAGATACGCAGTATTTT. It encodes CASSSSGTDTQYF.

This clone was recorded once. The chain recombines TRBV12-5 with TRBJ2-2, with 8 bases fitting TRBD1. J was trimmed by 8 bases and V by 9 bases; bases with no gene match: 14. CDR3 size: 15 residues. The germline CDR1 and CDR2 sequences are LGHNT and FRNRAP. The CDR3 nucleotides are TGTGCTAGGATACCCCCGGGACAGGAGACTGGGGAGCTGTTTTTT. This gives the protein CARIPPGQETGELFF. Full variable domain (missing parts from reference TRBV12-5 and TRBJ2-2): DARVTQTPRHKVTEMGQEVTMRCQPILGHNTVFWYRQTMMQGLELLAYFRNRAPLDDSGMPKDRFSAEMPDATLATLKIQPSEPRDSAVYFCARIPPGQETGELFFGEGSRLTVL.